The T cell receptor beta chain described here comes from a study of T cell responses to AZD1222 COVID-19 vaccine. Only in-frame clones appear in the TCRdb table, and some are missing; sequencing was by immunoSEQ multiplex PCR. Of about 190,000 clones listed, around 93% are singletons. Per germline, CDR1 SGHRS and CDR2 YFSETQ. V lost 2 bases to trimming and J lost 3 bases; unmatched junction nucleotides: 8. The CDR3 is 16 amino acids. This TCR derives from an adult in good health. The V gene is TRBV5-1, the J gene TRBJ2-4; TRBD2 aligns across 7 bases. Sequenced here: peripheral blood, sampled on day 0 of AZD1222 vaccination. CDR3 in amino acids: CASSFGDYKIKNIQYF. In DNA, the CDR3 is TGCGCCAGCAGCTTCGGGGACTACAAAATCAAAAACATTCAGTACTTC.